This T cell receptor (beta chain) was retrieved from a study of response to subunit inactivated influenza vaccine. Study-wide results and limits: Few new T cells, the authors suggested, are recruited by each seasonal influenza vaccination.

MiXCR, applied by TCRdb to the RT-PCR reads, yields one record per CDR3 protein. The data hold about 520,000 distinct CDR3 sequences, with 25% observed a single time. This clonotype has at least ten counts. The antigen is not known. This CDR3 spans 11 amino acids. Trimming cost V 8 bases and J 7 bases, with 12 bases left between them. Germline V lookup: CDR1 SGHAT, CDR2 FQNNGV. The source is a man aged 50-59 years who received an inactivated influenza vaccine. V usage is TRBV11-2 and J usage is TRBJ2-7; D is perhaps TRBD2 (5 bases). The sample was CD4+ T cells sorted from PBMCs, taken about 5 days after vaccination. DNA for the CDR3: TGTGCCAGCCACAACGGGGAGGAGCAGTACTTC. As protein: CASHNGEEQYF.